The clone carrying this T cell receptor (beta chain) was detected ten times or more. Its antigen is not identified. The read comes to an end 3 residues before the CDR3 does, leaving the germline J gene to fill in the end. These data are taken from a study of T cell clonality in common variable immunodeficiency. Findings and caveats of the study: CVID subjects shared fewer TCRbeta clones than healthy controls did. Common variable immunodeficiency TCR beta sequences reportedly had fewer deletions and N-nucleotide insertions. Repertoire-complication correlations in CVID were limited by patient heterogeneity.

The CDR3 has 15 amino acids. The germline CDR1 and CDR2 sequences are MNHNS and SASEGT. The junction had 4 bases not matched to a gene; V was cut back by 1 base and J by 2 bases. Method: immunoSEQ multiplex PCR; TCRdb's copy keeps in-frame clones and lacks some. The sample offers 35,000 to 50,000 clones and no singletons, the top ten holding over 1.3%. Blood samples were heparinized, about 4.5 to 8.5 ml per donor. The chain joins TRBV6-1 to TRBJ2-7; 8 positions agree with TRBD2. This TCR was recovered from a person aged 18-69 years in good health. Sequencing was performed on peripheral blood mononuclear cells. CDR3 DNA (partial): TGTGCCAGCAGTGAAGGTAGCGGGATCCCCTACGAG. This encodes CASSEGSGIPYE. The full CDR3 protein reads CASSEGSGIPYEQYF.